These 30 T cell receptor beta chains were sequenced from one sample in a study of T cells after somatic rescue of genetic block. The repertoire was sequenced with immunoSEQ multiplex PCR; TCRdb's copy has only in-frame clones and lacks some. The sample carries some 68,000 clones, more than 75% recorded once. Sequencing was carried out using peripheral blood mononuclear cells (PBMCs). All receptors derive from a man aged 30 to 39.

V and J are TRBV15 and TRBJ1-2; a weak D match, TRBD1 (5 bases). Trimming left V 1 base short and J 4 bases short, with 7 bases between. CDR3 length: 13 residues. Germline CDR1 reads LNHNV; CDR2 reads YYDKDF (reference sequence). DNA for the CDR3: TGTGCCACCAGCAGAGCAGGGCCCTATGGCTACACCTTC. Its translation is CATSRAGPYGYTF.

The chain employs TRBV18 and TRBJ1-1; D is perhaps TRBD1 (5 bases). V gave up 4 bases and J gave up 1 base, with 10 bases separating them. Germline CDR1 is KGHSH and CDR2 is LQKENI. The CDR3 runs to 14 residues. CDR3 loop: CASSLQGRNTEAFF. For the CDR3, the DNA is TGTGCCAGCTCACTTCAGGGAAGGAACACTGAAGCTTTCTTT. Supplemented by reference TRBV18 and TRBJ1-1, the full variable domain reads NAGVMQNPRHLVRRRGQEARLRCSPMKGHSHVYWYRQLPEEGLKFMVYLQKENIIDESGMPKERFSAEFPKEGPSILRIQQVVRGDSAAYFCASSLQGRNTEAFFGQGTRLTVV.

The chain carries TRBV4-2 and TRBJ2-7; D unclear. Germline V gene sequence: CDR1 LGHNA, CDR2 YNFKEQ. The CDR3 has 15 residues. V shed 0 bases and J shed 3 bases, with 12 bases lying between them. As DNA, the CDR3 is TGTGCCAGCAGCCAAGATATCCGGGCCAACTACGAGCAGTACTTC. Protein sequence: CASSQDIRANYEQYF.

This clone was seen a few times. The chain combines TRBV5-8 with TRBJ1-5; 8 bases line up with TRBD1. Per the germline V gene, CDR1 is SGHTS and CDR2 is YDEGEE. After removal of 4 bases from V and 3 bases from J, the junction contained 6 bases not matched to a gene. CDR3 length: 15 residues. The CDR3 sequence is CASSIGQGPNQPQHF. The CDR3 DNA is TGTGCCAGCAGCATCGGACAGGGCCCCAATCAGCCCCAGCATTTT.

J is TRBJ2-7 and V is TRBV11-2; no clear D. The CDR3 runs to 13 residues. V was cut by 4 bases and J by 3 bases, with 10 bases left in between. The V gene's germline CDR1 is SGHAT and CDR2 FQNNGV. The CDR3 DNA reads TGTGCCAGCAGCTCCTCACGGCTCTACGAGCAGTACTTC. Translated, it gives CASSSSRLYEQYF.

CDR3 sequence: CASSDHRGPRDIQYF. The CDR3 nucleotides read TGCGCCAGCAGTGACCACAGGGGGCCTAGGGACATTCAGTACTTC. This sequence joins TRBV10-1 and TRBJ2-4; 9 bases line up with TRBD1. Germline V gene lookup returns CDR1 WNHNN and CDR2 SYGVQD (reference sequence). This CDR3 contains 15 residues. Trimming at V came to 3 bases and at J to 8 bases, leaving 8 bases not matched to a gene.

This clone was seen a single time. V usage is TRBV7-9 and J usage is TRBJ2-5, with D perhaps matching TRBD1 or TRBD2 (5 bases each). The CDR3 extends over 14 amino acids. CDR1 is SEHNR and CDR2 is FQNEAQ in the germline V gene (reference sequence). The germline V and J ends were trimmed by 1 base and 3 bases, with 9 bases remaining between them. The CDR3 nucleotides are TGTGCCAGCAGCTTAGGGGACGGGAAAGAGACCCAGTACTTC. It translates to CASSLGDGKETQYF. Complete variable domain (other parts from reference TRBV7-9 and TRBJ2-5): DTGVSQNPRHKITKRGQNVTFRCDPISEHNRLYWYRQTLGQGPEFLTYFQNEAQLEKSRLLSDRFSAERPKGSFSTLEIQRTEQGDSAMYLCASSLGDGKETQYFGPGTRLLVL.

The CDR3 sequence: CASSLGTGASYEQYF. In DNA form, the CDR3 reads TGTGCCAGCAGCTTAGGTACGGGGGCCTCCTACGAGCAGTACTTC. The gene calls are TRBV7-8 and TRBJ2-7, with D perhaps TRBD1 or TRBD2 (6 bases each). The CDR3 runs to 15 residues. Germline V gene sequence: CDR1 SGHVS, CDR2 FQNEAQ. V was cut by 1 base and J by 0 bases, with 10 bases left in between.

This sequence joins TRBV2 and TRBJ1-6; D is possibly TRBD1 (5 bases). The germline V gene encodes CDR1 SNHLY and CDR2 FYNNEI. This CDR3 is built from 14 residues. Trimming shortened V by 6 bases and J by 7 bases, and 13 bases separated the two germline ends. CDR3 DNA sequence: TGTGCCAGCAGGGGGGACCGCGGAAATTCACCCCTCCACTTT. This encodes CASRGDRGNSPLHF.

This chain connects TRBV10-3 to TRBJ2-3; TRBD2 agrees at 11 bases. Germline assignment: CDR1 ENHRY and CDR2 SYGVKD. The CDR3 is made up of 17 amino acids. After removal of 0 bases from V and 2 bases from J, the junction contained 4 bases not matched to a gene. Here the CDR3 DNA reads TGTGCCATCAGTGAGTCGTCTAGCGGGGGGTACACAGATACGCAGTATTTT. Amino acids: CAISESSSGGYTDTQYF.

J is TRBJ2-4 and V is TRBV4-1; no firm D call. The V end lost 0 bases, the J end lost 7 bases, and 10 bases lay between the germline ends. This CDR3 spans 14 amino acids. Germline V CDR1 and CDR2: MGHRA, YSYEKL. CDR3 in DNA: TGCGCCAGCAGCCAAGATTTAACCCAGAACATTCAGTACTTC. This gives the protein CASSQDLTQNIQYF.

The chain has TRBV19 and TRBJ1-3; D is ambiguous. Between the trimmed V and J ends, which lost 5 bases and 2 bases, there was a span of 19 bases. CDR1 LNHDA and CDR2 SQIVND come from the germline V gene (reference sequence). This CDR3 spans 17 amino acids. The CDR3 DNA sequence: TGTGCCAGTAGTCCCGAGCAGGCTGCTATCACTGGAAACACCATATATTTT. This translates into CASSPEQAAITGNTIYF.

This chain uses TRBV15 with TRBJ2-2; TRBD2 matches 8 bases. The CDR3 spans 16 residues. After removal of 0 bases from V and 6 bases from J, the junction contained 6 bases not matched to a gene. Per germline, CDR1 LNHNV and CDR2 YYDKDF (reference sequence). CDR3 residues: CATSREAGAGAGELFF. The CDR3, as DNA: TGTGCCACCAGCAGAGAAGCGGGGGCTGGGGCCGGGGAGCTGTTTTTT.

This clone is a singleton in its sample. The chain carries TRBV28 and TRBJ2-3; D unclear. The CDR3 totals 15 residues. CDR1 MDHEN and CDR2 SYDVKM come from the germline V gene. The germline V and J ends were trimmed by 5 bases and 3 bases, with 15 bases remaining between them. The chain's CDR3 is CASSVMSETTDTQYF. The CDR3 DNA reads TGTGCCAGCAGTGTAATGAGCGAGACAACAGATACGCAGTATTTT.

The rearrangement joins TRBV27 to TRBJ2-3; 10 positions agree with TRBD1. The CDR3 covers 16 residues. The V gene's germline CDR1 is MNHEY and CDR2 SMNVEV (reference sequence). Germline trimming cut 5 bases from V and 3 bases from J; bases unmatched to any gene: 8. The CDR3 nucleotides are TGTGCCAGCAGTATCCTCAGGGACAGGGGAACAGATACGCAGTATTTT. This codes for CASSILRDRGTDTQYF.

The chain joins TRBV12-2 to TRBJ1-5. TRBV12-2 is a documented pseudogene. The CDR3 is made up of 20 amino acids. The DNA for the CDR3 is TGTGCAAGTCGCTTAATTACGCGGAGGACGGACGGCGTTATCAATCAGCCCCAGCATTTT. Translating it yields CASRLITRRTDGVINQPQHF.

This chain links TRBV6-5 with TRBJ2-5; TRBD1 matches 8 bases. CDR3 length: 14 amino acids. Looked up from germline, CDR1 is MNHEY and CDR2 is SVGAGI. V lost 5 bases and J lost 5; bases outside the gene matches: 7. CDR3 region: CASSRGTGRETQYF. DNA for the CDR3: TGTGCCAGCAGTCGCGGGACAGGCCGGGAGACCCAGTACTTC.

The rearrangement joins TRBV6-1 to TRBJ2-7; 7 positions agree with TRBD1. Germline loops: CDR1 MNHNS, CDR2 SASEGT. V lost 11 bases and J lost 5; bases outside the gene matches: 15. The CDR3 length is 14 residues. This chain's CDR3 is CAYRAGTADDEQYF. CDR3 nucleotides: TGTGCCTATAGGGCTGGGACAGCGGATGACGAGCAGTACTTC.

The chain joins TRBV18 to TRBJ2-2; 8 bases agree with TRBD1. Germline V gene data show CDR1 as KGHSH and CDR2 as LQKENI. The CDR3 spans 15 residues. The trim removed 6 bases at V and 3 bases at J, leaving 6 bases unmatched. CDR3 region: CASSPGTGYTGELFF. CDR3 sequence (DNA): TGTGCCAGCTCCCCCGGGACAGGATACACCGGGGAGCTGTTTTTT.

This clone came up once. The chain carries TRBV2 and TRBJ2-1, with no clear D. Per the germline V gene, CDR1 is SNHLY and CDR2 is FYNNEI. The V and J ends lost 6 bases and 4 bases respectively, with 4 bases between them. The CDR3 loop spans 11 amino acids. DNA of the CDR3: TGTGCCAGCAGCGGGTACAATGAGCAGTTCTTC. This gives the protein CASSGYNEQFF.

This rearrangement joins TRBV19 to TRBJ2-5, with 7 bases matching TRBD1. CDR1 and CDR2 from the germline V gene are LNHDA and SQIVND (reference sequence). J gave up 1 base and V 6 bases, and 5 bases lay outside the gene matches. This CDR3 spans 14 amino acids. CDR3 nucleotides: TGTGCCAGTAGGAGGGACAGCAGCCAAGAGACCCAGTACTTC. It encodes CASRRDSSQETQYF.

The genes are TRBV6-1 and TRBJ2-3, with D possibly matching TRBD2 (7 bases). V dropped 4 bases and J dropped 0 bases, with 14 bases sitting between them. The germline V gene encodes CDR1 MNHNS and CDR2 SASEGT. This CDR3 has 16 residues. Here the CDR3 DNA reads TGTGCCAGCAGTGCCTACGGGGGGCGGAGCACAGATACGCAGTATTTT. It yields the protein CASSAYGGRSTDTQYF.

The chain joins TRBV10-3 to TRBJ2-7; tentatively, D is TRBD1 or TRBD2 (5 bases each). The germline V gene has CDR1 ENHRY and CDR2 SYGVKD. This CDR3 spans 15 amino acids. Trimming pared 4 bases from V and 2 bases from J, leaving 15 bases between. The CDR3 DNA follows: TGTGCCATCAGTGCGTCCCGGGACGGAGCCTACGAGCAGTACTTC. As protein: CAISASRDGAYEQYF.

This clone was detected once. CDR3 bases: TGTGCCAGCAGCCACAGGGGTCGGGGTACTAATGAAAAACTGTTTTTT. Translated, it gives CASSHRGRGTNEKLFF. The chain recombines TRBV7-9 with TRBJ1-4; 7 bases line up with TRBD1. V was pared by 5 bases and J by 2 bases, with 8 bases of the junction left unmatched. CDR3 length: 16 residues. Germline CDR1 is SEHNR and CDR2 is FQNEAQ (reference sequence).

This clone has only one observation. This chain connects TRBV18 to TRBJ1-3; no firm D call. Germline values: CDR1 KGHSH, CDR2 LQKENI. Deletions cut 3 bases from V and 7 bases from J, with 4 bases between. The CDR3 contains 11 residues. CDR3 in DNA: TGTGCCAGCTCACCTAGTAACACCATATATTTT. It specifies CASSPSNTIYF.

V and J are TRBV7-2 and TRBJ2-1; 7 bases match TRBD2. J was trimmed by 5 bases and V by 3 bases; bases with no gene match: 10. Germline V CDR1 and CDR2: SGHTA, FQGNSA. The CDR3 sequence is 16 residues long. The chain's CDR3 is CASSFRGGRINNEQFF. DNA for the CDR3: TGTGCCAGCAGCTTTCGGGGCGGGAGAATAAACAATGAGCAGTTCTTC.

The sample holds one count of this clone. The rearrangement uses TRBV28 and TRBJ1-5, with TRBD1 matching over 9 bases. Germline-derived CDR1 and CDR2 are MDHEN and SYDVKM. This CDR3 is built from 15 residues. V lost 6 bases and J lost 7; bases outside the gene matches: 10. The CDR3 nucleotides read TGTGCCAGCAGCACCCGGAGGACAGGGGACCAGCCCCAGCATTTT. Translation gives CASSTRRTGDQPQHF.

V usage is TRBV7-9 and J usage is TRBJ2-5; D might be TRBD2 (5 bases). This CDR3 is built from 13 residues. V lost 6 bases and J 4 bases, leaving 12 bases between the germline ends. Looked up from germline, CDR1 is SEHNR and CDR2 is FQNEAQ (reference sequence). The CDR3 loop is CASSEGPRETQYF. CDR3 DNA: TGTGCCAGCAGTGAGGGTCCCCGAGAGACCCAGTACTTC.

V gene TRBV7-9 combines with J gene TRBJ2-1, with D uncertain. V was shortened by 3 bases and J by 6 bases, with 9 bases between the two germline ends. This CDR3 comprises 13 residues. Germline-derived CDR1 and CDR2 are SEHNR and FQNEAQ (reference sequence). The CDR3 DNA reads TGTGCCAGCAGCTTTCGATTGTCCAATGAGCAGTTCTTC. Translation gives CASSFRLSNEQFF.

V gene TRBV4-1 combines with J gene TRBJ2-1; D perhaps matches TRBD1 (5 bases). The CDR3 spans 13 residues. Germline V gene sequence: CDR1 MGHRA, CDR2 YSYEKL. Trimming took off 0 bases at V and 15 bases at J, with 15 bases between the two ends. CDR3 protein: CASSQDWGSPRFF. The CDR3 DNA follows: TGCGCCAGCAGCCAAGATTGGGGCAGCCCACGGTTCTTC.